This paragraph reports one T cell receptor beta chain. Per the study methods: Nucleated cell counts were estimated from reference gene primer amplification. Only in-frame clones appear in the TCRdb table, and some are missing; sequencing was by immunoSEQ multiplex PCR. Clone size and the V and J calls come from that table; the DNA yielded D and trimming. The sample includes 120,000 to 150,000 clones, roughly 76% of them seen just once. The data stem from a study of blood T cell repertoires in COVID-19. Across the whole study: From T cells, B-cell-depleted T cells, or PBMCs came the material, which was cDNA or gDNA.

Germline V lookup: CDR1 SGHAT, CDR2 FQNNGV. CDR3 length equals 14 residues. Trimming at V came to 1 base and at J to 5 bases, leaving 4 bases not matched to a gene. This sequence was found in a human donor with acute or convalescent COVID-19. The donor label of this sample is uncertain. The specimen sequenced was peripheral blood. The V gene is TRBV11-2, the J gene TRBJ1-1, with 7 nucleotides matching TRBD1. The CDR3 coding sequence is TGTGCCAGCAGCTTAGGACAGGGAAGAACTGAAGCTTTCTTT. It encodes CASSLGQGRTEAFF.